This entry describes one T cell receptor (beta chain). This entry comes from a study of blood T cell repertoires in COVID-19. About the study: Material from acute and convalescent COVID-19 was sourced from the United States, Italy and Spain.

Measured with immunoSEQ multiplex PCR; TCRdb has only the in-frame clones, and not every one. The repertoire holds around 200,000 clones, 80% to 85% seen once, with about 6% in the top ten. The junction had 8 bases not matched to a gene; V was cut back by 1 base and J by 1 base. Germline CDR1 reads LNHNV; CDR2 reads YYDKDF (reference sequence). This CDR3 has 17 residues. The receptor was isolated from a woman in her thirties or forties with acute or convalescent COVID-19. The sample comprised peripheral blood. This chain links TRBV15 with TRBJ2-7; 9 nucleotides line up with TRBD2. CDR3 sequence: CATSRGALAGPSYEQYF. The CDR3 nucleotides are TGTGCCACCAGCAGAGGGGCCCTAGCGGGGCCATCCTACGAGCAGTACTTC.